This paragraph reports one TCR beta chain. These data come from a study of OX40 agonist ivuxolimab in advanced cancers. Some clones are missing from TCRdb's copy, which holds only in-frame ones; the method was immunoSEQ multiplex PCR. The sample records 36,000 or so clones, 70% to 80% being singletons. This CDR3 comprises 17 residues. Germline V lookup: CDR1 SGHTA, CDR2 FQGNSA. The V and J ends lost 5 bases and 5 bases, in that order; junction bases with no gene match: 15. The sequence was obtained from an adult with an advanced solid tumor such as melanoma, head and neck, liver or kidney cancer. The sequencing here drew on CD4+ or CD8+ T cells sorted from blood, taken in a trial of the OX40 agonist ivuxolimab. The V and J genes are TRBV7-2 and TRBJ2-1; 7 bases fit TRBD1. CDR3 in amino acids: CASSTLTWGQIDNEQFF. The CDR3, as DNA: TGTGCCAGCAGCACCCTCACCTGGGGACAGATAGACAATGAGCAGTTCTTC.